This T cell receptor (beta chain) was obtained from a study of tumor-infiltrating lymphocytes in localized non-small cell lung cancer. Study observations and caveats: TCRbeta sequencing showed higher T cell infiltration in tumors than uninvolved lung.

Sequencing was performed with immunoSEQ multiplex PCR; in TCRdb, only in-frame clones are kept and a portion is missing. The table has approximately 13,000 clones, roughly 85% seen once. Looked up from germline, CDR1 is SGHTA and CDR2 is FQGNSA. The CDR3 loop spans 16 amino acids. Trimming pared 2 bases from V and 1 base from J, leaving 13 bases between. Points on this clone: Its specificity is unknown.

The source of this sequence is a human donor with non-small cell lung cancer. Sequences were obtained from uninvolved lung tissue not adjacent to the tumor. This chain joins TRBV7-2 and TRBJ2-3, with a weak D call TRBD2 (5 bases). The CDR3 loop is CASSLPKRAGTDTQYF. CDR3 in DNA: TGTGCCAGCAGCTTACCAAAGAGGGCTGGCACAGATACGCAGTATTTT.